These T cell receptor beta chains were read from a single sample in a study of cytomegalovirus exposure and HLA in healthy donors. Some clones are missing from TCRdb's copy, which holds only in-frame ones; the method was immunoSEQ multiplex PCR. Among under 200,000 clones listed, 68% were seen once. Sequencing was performed on PBMCs. These receptors came from a man aged 50 to 59 in good health and CMV-seronegative. The CDR3 runs from the conserved cysteine through the conserved F or W. A D gene is named only where the DNA matches it firmly. Some rows have no size entry. The others give once, few or many, or a class for an expanded clone.

J,length,D,V,size,CDR3,DNA
TRBJ1-1,14,TRBD1,TRBV5-1,NA,CASSPEGAKTEAFF,TGCGCCAGCAGCCCCGAGGGGGCGAAAACTGAAGCTTTCTTT
TRBJ1-1,13,NA,TRBV25-1,NA,CASSVTRGTEAFF,TGTGCCAGCAGTGTGACAAGGGGGACTGAAGCTTTCTTT
TRBJ2-2,14,NA,TRBV7-8,NA,CASSYQGNTGELFF,TGTGCCAGCAGCTATCAGGGTAACACCGGGGAGCTGTTTTTT
TRBJ2-3,18,NA,TRBV14,NA,CASSPSTPFLISTDTQYF,TGTGCCAGCAGCCCCTCCACACCGTTCTTAATTAGCACAGATACGCAGTATTTT
TRBJ2-3,14,NA,TRBV10-3,NA,CAIRGGPSTDTQYF,TGTGCCATCAGGGGGGGGCCTAGCACAGATACGCAGTATTTT
TRBJ1-1,16,NA,TRBV18,NA,CASSPVGGDIPSEAFF,TGTGCCAGCTCACCGGTAGGCGGGGATATCCCCTCTGAAGCTTTCTTT
TRBJ2-3,14,NA,TRBV10-3,NA,CAISPGGSTDTQYF,TGTGCCATCAGCCCAGGGGGGAGCACAGATACGCAGTATTTT
TRBJ2-5,11,NA,TRBV20-1,NA,CSAKLLETQYF,TGCAGTGCTAAACTGCTCGAGACCCAGTACTTC
TRBJ2-3,16,NA,TRBV5-6,NA,CASSLAFRVPPDTQYF,TGTGCCAGCAGCTTGGCTTTCAGGGTCCCCCCAGATACGCAGTATTTT
TRBJ1-5,15,TRBD1,TRBV27,NA,CASSRLDRGNQPQHF,TGTGCCAGCAGTCGATTGGACAGGGGCAATCAGCCCCAGCATTTT
TRBJ2-7,15,TRBD1,TRBV14,NA,CASSQAYRGSFEQYF,TGTGCCAGCAGCCAGGCTTACAGGGGGAGCTTCGAGCAGTACTTC
TRBJ2-6,18,TRBD2,TRBV18,NA,CASSGRTSGGTGANVLTF,TGTGCCAGCTCAGGAAGGACTAGCGGGGGCACTGGGGCCAACGTCCTGACTTTC
TRBJ1-1,16,TRBD1,TRBV6-1,many,CASSEAPGQGHTEAFF,TGTGCCAGCAGTGAAGCCCCTGGACAGGGGCACACTGAAGCTTTCTTT
TRBJ2-1,13,NA,TRBV4-1,NA,CASSQVSYNEQFF,TGCGCCAGCAGCCAAGTGAGCTACAATGAGCAGTTCTTC
TRBJ2-1,13,NA,TRBV7-2,NA,CASSSRVPNEQFF,TGTGCCAGCAGCTCCCGGGTCCCCAATGAGCAGTTCTTC
TRBJ2-1,15,TRBD2,TRBV27,NA,CASSLLAGSGLEQFF,TGTGCCAGCAGTTTACTAGCGGGTTCGGGCCTGGAGCAGTTCTTC
TRBJ1-1,16,NA,TRBV11-3,NA,CASSLDGRQGKTEAFF,TGTGCCAGCAGCTTAGATGGACGGCAGGGAAAGACTGAAGCTTTCTTT
TRBJ2-2,18,TRBD2,TRBV7-9,NA,CASSLRRTSGANTGELFF,TGTGCCAGCAGCTTACGTCGGACTAGCGGGGCGAACACCGGGGAGCTGTTTTTT
TRBJ1-2,14,TRBD1,TRBV2,few,CASSSDRAAPGYTF,TGTGCCAGCAGTTCTGACAGGGCCGCTCCTGGCTACACCTTC
TRBJ2-4,15,NA,TRBV2,NA,CASTGHDLAKNIQYF,TGTGCCAGCACCGGACATGATCTAGCCAAAAACATTCAGTACTTC
TRBJ2-7,14,NA,TRBV5-1,NA,CASSLELVSYEQYF,TGCGCCAGCAGCTTGGAACTAGTCTCCTACGAGCAGTACTTC
TRBJ2-2,16,NA,TRBV9,NA,CASSVEIAVNTGELFF,TGTGCCAGCAGCGTAGAGATAGCCGTGAACACCGGGGAGCTGTTTTTT
TRBJ1-1,16,TRBD1,TRBV2,NA,CASRPGTGNMNTEAFF,TGTGCCAGCCGACCTGGGACAGGGAACATGAACACTGAAGCTTTCTTT
TRBJ2-3,14,TRBD1,TRBV11-2,few,CASSFSRGIDTQYF,TGTGCCAGCAGCTTCAGCAGGGGGATAGATACGCAGTATTTT
TRBJ1-2,18,TRBD1,TRBV14,few,CASSQRMGQGASNYGYTF,TGTGCCAGCAGCCAAAGGATGGGACAGGGGGCCTCCAACTATGGCTACACCTTC
TRBJ2-5,15,TRBD2,TRBV27,few,CASRGAGGAQETQYF,TGTGCCAGCAGGGGAGCGGGGGGGGCCCAAGAGACCCAGTACTTC
TRBJ2-2,16,NA,TRBV9,NA,CASSGLGTLRTGELFF,TGTGCCAGCAGCGGCTTAGGGACTTTGAGGACCGGGGAGCTGTTTTTT
TRBJ2-5,12,NA,TRBV14,NA,CASSQDSVGKDF,TGTGCCAGCAGCCAAGATTCCGTGGGCAAGGACTTC
TRBJ1-1,14,NA,TRBV5-1,NA,CASTQQWSITEAFF,TGCGCCAGCACCCAGCAATGGAGTATCACTGAAGCTTTCTTT
TRBJ1-2,13,TRBD1,TRBV19,NA,CASSPTGVYGYTF,TGTGCCAGTAGTCCCACAGGGGTCTATGGCTACACCTTC
TRBJ2-1,17,TRBD2,TRBV4-1,few,CASSQGGTSGTYNEQFF,TGCGCCAGCAGCCAAGGGGGGACTAGCGGTACCTACAATGAGCAGTTCTTC
TRBJ2-3,13,NA,TRBV25-1,once,CASREGSTDTQYF,TGTGCCAGCAGGGAGGGTAGCACAGATACGCAGTATTTT
TRBJ1-5,15,NA,TRBV6-6,NA,CASSARGGGGQPQHF,TGTGCCAGCAGTGCCAGGGGAGGGGGAGGGCAGCCCCAGCATTTT
TRBJ2-7,14,NA,TRBV11-2,NA,CASSLLRQPYEQYF,TGTGCCAGCAGCTTACTGAGACAGCCCTACGAGCAGTACTTC
TRBJ1-2,14,NA,TRBV4-1,few,CASSLRGVTYGYTF,TGCGCCAGCAGCCTAAGAGGAGTCACCTATGGCTACACCTTC
TRBJ2-3,13,NA,TRBV6-1,NA,CASRPGYTDTQYF,TGTGCCAGCAGGCCCGGGTACACAGATACGCAGTATTTT
TRBJ1-2,13,TRBD1,TRBV28,NA,CASSTDRVGGYTF,TGTGCCAGCAGTACAGACAGGGTGGGCGGCTACACCTTC